The source of this TCR beta chain is a study of blood T cell repertoires in COVID-19 (dated by TCRdb to the early 2020s). In the study overall: Samples from collaborators originated in the United States, Italy and Spain and spanned both the acute and convalescent phases of COVID-19. The prospective study material was composed of cDNA or gDNA derived from T cells, B-cell-depleted T cells, or PBMCs. Subjects who had been exposed to COVID-19, were actively infected with it, or had recovered from it provided the deeply sampled blood TCRbeta repertoires that made up the dataset. A freely available public database, intended as a resource for researchers studying the immune response to SARS-CoV-2, is where the repertoires were released. Samples were obtained from the ongoing ImmuneRACE study (first 160 participants) and from about 1,300 subjects provided by 6 global collaborators. Sample metadata almost always included a de-identified subject ID, COVID-19 status, age in years and sex. Where available, HLA class I and class II types were obtained from metadata supplied by the sample provider rather than from assay-based typing. Broader findings and caveats from the paper: The amount of clinical and demographic metadata varied by source and participant and was provided uncurated.

Collaborating institutions collected whole blood in K2EDTA tubes following their own protocols. For TCRbeta analysis, collaborator samples were shipped as frozen whole blood, as isolated PBMCs, or as DNA extracted from either sample type. The immunoSEQ Assay, a bias-controlled multiplex PCR, was used to amplify TCRbeta CDR3 regions from genomic DNA. The published analysis was carried out like this. The number of nucleated cells in each sample was estimated by amplification of reference gene primers within the assay. Sequence reads were collapsed and filtered to measure the absolute abundance of every unique TCRbeta CDR3 rearrangement. For each sample, productive Simpson clonality was calculated as the square root of Simpson's diversity index over productive rearrangements. The table comes from immuneACCESS by way of TCRdb, which keeps in-frame sequences with V and J called. Part of the clones is missing from these tables; in studies checked, under half for an unresolved V gene and the rest for unknown reasons. That table gives V, J and clone size, and the DNA gave D and trimming. Within this sample are 95,000 to 150,000 clones, with 85% to 90% of them counted one time only. The top ten constitute 6.5% to 9% of the sample.

Remarks on this clone: Its antigen specificity is not known. It has no much larger one-base neighbor in the sample; base qualities were not kept.

Sequenced input: peripheral blood. The clonotype comes from a man in his fifties with acute or convalescent COVID-19.

The CDR3 region: CASSYAVLTDTQYF. The nucleotide sequence reads TGTGCCAGCAGTTACGCGGTTCTCACAGATACGCAGTATTTT. The chain employs TRBV6-5 and TRBJ2-3; the D gene cannot be named for sure. V and J lose 2 bases and 2 bases, and a span of 8 bases separates them. Spanning cysteine to phenylalanine, the CDR3 consists of 14 amino acids. This entry keeps only the CDR3 DNA: 42 bases, framed from base 1. CDR1 MNHEY and CDR2 SVGAGI are derived from the germline V gene.